This T cell receptor beta chain emerged from a study of a mutant IDH1 vaccine in newly diagnosed glioma (dated by TCRdb to about 2021). At the level of the whole study: Patients were given eight vaccinations, in weeks 1, 3, 5, 7, 11, 15, 19 and 23, which matched visits V03 through V10. Vaccination began 4-6 weeks after radiotherapy alone, or alongside temozolomide cycles in the chemotherapy-containing groups. Of the 25 to 40 treated patients, 62.5% were male and about 40% were female, and the mean age was approximately 40 years. Before enrollment, most patients had been given radiochemotherapy with temozolomide as standard therapy, while the rest had received either radiotherapy alone or temozolomide alone. Peripheral blood was drawn at six visits: V03 (baseline), V05, V07, V10, V12 and V13. For exploratory analyses, 25 to 30 treated patients had longitudinal TCRB deep sequencing done wherever samples were available.

V and J are truncated by 5 bases and 5 bases respectively, leaving an intervening sequence of 7 bases. The CDR3 contains 11 residues, cysteine and phenylalanine counted. CDR3 DNA is the only sequence kept; it has 33 bases, read in frame from the first base. CDR1 is given as SGHTS and CDR2 as YDEGEE, both from the germline V gene. The library was produced with the immunoSEQ multiplex PCR assay. Following the manufacturer's protocol, the hsTCRB Kit was used to amplify rearranged TCR beta chain sequences. Sequencing of TCRB libraries was carried out on an Illumina MiSeq. On the study's bioinformatics: The kit vendor's proprietary platform handled demultiplexing, trimming and gene mapping. In TCRdb, the immuneACCESS table is reduced to in-frame sequences with V and J assigned. These tables do not hold every clone; where another copy was compared, an unresolved V gene accounts for under half, and the others remain unexplained. D and trimming come from the DNA, and the V and J calls and clone size come from that table. This sample comprises some 130,000 clones, about four fifths of them detected only once. Together, the top ten hold about 5.5% of the sample.

The sample's time point, from its label and the paper: week 11, during vaccination. Each vaccine dose, consisting of 300 ug of a 20-mer mutant IDH1 peptide in Montanide, was administered subcutaneously with topical imiquimod. The donors had newly diagnosed IDH1-mutant astrocytomas of WHO grade 3 or 4 that showed loss of nuclear ATRX. The samples were drawn from NOA16, a multicentre, single-arm, open-label phase I trial in Germany that tested a mutant IDH1 peptide vaccine in humans for the first time. The DNeasy Blood and Tissue Kit was used to extract genomic DNA from EDTA blood for TCRB sequencing. Results and caveats for the whole study, not just this receptor: Immune responses induced by the vaccine were seen in 90% to 95% of patients across multiple MHC alleles. Availability determined which PBMC samples were chosen for TCRB deep sequencing. According to the authors, sample limitations meant that analyses of patient blood samples could not be reproduced. Changes in the top peripheral T cell clonotypes picked up by TCRB sequencing did not appear to be linked to pseudoprogression.

Comments on this clone: Its cognate antigen has yet to be identified. Base qualities are missing; no much larger clone stands one base away.

The clonotype originates from a man aged 35-49 years with glioma. The input for sequencing was PBMCs, taken from a glioma patient whose treatment included an IDH1 peptide vaccine. The chain employs TRBV5-8 and TRBJ1-2, with no confidently assigned D gene. The nucleotide sequence is TGTGCCAGCAGAAAGTGGTATGGCTACACCTTC. It translates as CASRKWYGYTF.